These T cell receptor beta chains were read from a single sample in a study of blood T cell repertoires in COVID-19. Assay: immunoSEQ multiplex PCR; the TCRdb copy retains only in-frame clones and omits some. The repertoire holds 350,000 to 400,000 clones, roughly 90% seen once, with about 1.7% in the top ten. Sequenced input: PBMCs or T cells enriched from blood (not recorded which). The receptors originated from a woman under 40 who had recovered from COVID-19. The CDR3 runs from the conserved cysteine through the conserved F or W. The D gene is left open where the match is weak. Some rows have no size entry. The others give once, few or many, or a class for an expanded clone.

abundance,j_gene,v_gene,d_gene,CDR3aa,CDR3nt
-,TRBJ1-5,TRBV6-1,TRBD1,CASSEVLGQGALRNQPQHF,TGTGCCAGCAGTGAAGTTTTGGGACAGGGGGCTCTTAGGAATCAGCCCCAGCATTTT
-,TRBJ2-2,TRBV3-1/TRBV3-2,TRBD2,CASSGGRWAGELFF,TGTGCCAGCTCGGGCGGGAGGTGGGCCGGGGAGCTGTTTTTT
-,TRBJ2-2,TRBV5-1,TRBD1,CASSRDGQATGELFF,TGCGCCAGCAGCAGGGACGGACAGGCGACCGGGGAGCTGTTTTTT
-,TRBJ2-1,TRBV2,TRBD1,CAGRQGRNEQFF,TGTGCCGGAAGACAGGGTAGGAATGAGCAGTTCTTC
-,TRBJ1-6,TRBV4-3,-,CASSDRGAGSYNSPLHF,TGCGCCAGCAGCGACCGGGGTGCGGGGTCCTATAATTCACCCCTCCACTTT
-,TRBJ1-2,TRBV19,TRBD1,CASNDPSTGSNYGYTF,TGTGCCAGTAATGACCCCTCGACAGGGTCCAACTATGGCTACACCTTC
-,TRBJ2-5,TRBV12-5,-,CASGPPHRASWETQYF,TGTGCTAGTGGTCCCCCCCACAGGGCTAGCTGGGAGACCCAGTACTTC
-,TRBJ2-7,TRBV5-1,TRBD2,CASSYSGISYEQYF,TGCGCCAGCAGCTATAGCGGGATCTCCTACGAGCAGTACTTC
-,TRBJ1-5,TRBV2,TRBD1,CASSEYFRQGDQPQHF,TGTGCCAGCAGTGAATATTTCCGGCAGGGGGATCAGCCCCAGCATTTT
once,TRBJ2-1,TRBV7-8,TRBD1,CASSLLRTGASQFF,TGTGCCAGCAGCTTATTACGGACAGGGGCATCGCAGTTCTTC
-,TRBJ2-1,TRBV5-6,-,CASSLGPWGDEQFF,TGTGCCAGCAGCTTGGGACCGTGGGGAGATGAGCAGTTCTTC
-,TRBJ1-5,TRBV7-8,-,CASSFDGQYSNQPQHF,TGTGCCAGCAGCTTCGACGGACAGTATAGCAATCAGCCCCAGCATTTT
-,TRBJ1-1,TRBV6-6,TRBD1,CASSRFIRDRVLRPEAFF,TGTGCCAGCAGTAGATTTATCCGGGACAGGGTGTTGAGACCTGAAGCTTTCTTT
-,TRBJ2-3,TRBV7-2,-,CASSLRSTITQYF,TGTGCCAGCAGCTTGAGGTCTACCATCACGCAGTATTTT
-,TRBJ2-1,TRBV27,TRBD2,CASTPSGKYFGSYNEQFF,TGTGCCAGCACCCCTAGCGGGAAATATTTCGGGTCCTACAATGAGCAGTTCTTC
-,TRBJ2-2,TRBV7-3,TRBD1,CASSPPGQSTGELFF,TGTGCCAGCAGCCCCCCGGGACAGAGCACCGGGGAGCTGTTTTTT
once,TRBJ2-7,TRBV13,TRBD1,CASSYYLRQGKTYEQYF,TGTGCCAGCAGCTATTACCTTAGACAGGGTAAGACCTACGAGCAGTACTTC
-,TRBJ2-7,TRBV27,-,CASSFTGISYEQYF,TGTGCCAGCAGTTTTACAGGAATCTCCTACGAGCAGTACTTC
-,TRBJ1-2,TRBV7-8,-,CASSSHPGAGIFGYTF,TGTGCCAGCAGCTCACACCCGGGCGCCGGGATTTTTGGCTACACCTTC
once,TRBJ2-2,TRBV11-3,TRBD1,CASSERQGIDGELFF,TGTGCCAGCAGCGAAAGACAGGGGATTGACGGGGAGCTGTTTTTT
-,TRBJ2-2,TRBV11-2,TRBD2,CASSWQRLAGTAGELFF,TGTGCCAGCAGCTGGCAAAGACTAGCGGGAACCGCCGGGGAGCTGTTTTTT
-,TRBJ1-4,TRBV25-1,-,CASSPQGLTNEKLFF,TGTGCCAGCAGTCCCCAGGGTTTAACTAATGAAAAACTGTTTTTT
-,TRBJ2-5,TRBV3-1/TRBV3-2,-,CASSRTGQSTASYQETQYF,TGTGCCAGCAGTCGCACGGGACAATCGACCGCATCGTACCAAGAGACCCAGTACTTC
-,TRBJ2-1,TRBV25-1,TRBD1,CASSEWGTGINEQFF,TGTGCCAGCAGTGAATGGGGGACAGGTATCAATGAGCAGTTCTTC
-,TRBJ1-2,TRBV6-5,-,CATRRGLIGYTF,TGTGCCACACGGAGGGGATTAATTGGCTACACCTTC
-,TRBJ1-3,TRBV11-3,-,CASSLGGGNTIYF,TGTGCCAGCAGCTTGGGTGGCGGCAACACCATATATTTT
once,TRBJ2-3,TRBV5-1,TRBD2,CASSTVSGGVADTQYF,TGCGCCAGCAGCACCGTGAGCGGGGGGGTAGCAGATACGCAGTATTTT
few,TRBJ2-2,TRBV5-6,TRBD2,CASSLLGLAGGTGELFF,TGTGCCAGCAGCCTGCTGGGACTAGCGGGAGGCACCGGGGAGCTGTTTTTT
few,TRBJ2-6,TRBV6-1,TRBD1,CASSEGQGAPGANVLTF,TGTGCCAGCAGTGAGGGACAGGGGGCGCCTGGGGCCAACGTCCTGACTTTC
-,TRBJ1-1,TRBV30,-,CAWSVQGKGEAFF,TGTGCCTGGAGTGTTCAGGGGAAAGGTGAAGCTTTCTTT
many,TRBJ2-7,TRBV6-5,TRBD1,CASSRDSVYEQYF,TGTGCCAGCAGTCGGGACAGTGTCTACGAGCAGTACTTC
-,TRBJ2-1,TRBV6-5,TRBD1,CASSWTGDNEQFF,TGTGCCAGCAGTTGGACAGGGGACAATGAGCAGTTCTTC
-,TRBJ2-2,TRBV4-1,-,CASSQEGGKSGVTGELFF,TGCGCCAGCAGCCAAGAGGGAGGAAAATCCGGGGTCACCGGGGAGCTGTTTTTT
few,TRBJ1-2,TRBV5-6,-,CASSSHRVDGYTF,TGTGCCAGCAGCAGTCACAGGGTCGATGGCTACACCTTC
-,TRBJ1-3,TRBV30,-,CAWSGRGRGNTIYF,TGTGCCTGGAGTGGCCGGGGAAGAGGAAACACCATATATTTT
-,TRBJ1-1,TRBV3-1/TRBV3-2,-,CASSSGANTEAFF,TGTGCTAGCAGTAGCGGGGCGAACACTGAAGCTTTCTTT
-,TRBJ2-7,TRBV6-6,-,CASISQGSSYEQYF,TGTGCCAGCATTAGTCAGGGGTCCTCCTACGAGCAGTACTTC
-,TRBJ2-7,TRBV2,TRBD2,CASNRYRGLAGGPSYEQYF,TGTGCCAGCAACCGTTACCGAGGACTAGCGGGAGGGCCTTCCTACGAGCAGTACTTC
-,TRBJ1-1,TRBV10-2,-,CASSEARASTEAFF,TGCGCCAGCAGTGAGGCCAGGGCCAGCACTGAAGCTTTCTTT
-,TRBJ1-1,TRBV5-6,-,CASSLMRDRAFF,TGTGCCAGCAGCTTGATGAGGGATCGAGCTTTCTTT
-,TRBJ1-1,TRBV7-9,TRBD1,CASSLRPGTGFAEAFF,TGTGCCAGCAGCTTACGTCCCGGGACAGGGTTTGCTGAAGCTTTCTTT
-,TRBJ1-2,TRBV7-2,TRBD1,CASSLDAADRNGYTF,TGTGCCAGCAGCTTAGACGCAGCGGACAGGAATGGCTACACCTTC
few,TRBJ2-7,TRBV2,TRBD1,CASSEPTGVRRYEQYF,TGTGCCAGCAGTGAGCCGACAGGGGTCCGCAGGTACGAGCAGTACTTC
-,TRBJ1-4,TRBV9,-,CASSRGDTNEKLFF,TGTGCCAGCAGCCGGGGGGATACTAATGAAAAACTGTTTTTT
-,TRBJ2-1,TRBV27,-,CASTGPGGPDRIEQFF,TGTGCCAGCACTGGGCCCGGGGGGCCGGATAGAATAGAGCAGTTCTTC
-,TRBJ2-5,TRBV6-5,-,CASSYSLTPGQETQYF,TGTGCCAGCAGTTACTCCCTAACCCCGGGACAAGAGACCCAGTACTTC
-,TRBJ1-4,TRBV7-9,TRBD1,CASSTRQGGFEKLFF,TGTGCCAGCAGCACGAGACAGGGGGGCTTTGAAAAACTGTTTTTT
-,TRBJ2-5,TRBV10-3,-,CAISEGQGSQETQYF,TGTGCCATCAGTGAGGGTCAGGGCAGCCAAGAGACCCAGTACTTC
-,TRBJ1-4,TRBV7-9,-,CASSLSRAATNEKLFF,TGTGCCAGCAGCTTAAGCAGGGCCGCAACTAATGAAAAACTGTTTTTT